This is a list of T cell receptor beta chains from one sample in a study of blood T cell repertoires in COVID-19. The assay was immunoSEQ multiplex PCR, and TCRdb's table has in-frame clones only and misses some. The sample has around 71,000 clones, roughly 83% seen once; the top ten hold 6.9%. Sequenced sample: peripheral blood. The source is a man aged 25 to 40 with COVID-19, enrolled during active disease. CDR3s include the opening cysteine and the closing phenylalanine or tryptophan. Each record gives: clone size, D gene, V gene, J gene, CDR3 DNA, CDR3 protein. The D gene is left open where the match is weak. Size is stated for part of the rows, as once, few or many counts, or as a class when the clone is expanded.

abundance: .; d_gene: TRBD1; v_gene: TRBV4-2; j_gene: TRBJ1-4; CDR3nt: TGTGCCAGCAGCCCCGACAGGGTCAACGAAAAACTGTTTTTT; CDR3aa: CASSPDRVNEKLFF
abundance: .; d_gene: .; v_gene: TRBV4-3; j_gene: TRBJ2-1; CDR3nt: TGCGCCAGCAGCCAAGATCAGGGATCTGTGAATGAGCAGTTCTTC; CDR3aa: CASSQDQGSVNEQFF
abundance: .; d_gene: .; v_gene: TRBV3-1/TRBV3-2; j_gene: TRBJ1-4; CDR3nt: TGTGCCAGCAAACCTTCTGAGGGAACTAATGAAAAACTGTTTTTT; CDR3aa: CASKPSEGTNEKLFF
abundance: few; d_gene: TRBD1; v_gene: TRBV30; j_gene: TRBJ1-6; CDR3nt: TGTGCCTGGAACCGGGACAGGGGGCTCACACCCCTCCACTTT; CDR3aa: CAWNRDRGLTPLHF
abundance: once; d_gene: .; v_gene: TRBV5-6; j_gene: TRBJ1-5; CDR3nt: TGTGCCAGCTTCTCCAGAGGAGGCAATCAGCCCCAGCATTTT; CDR3aa: CASFSRGGNQPQHF
abundance: .; d_gene: .; v_gene: TRBV11-2; j_gene: TRBJ2-3; CDR3nt: TGTGCCAGCAGACTGGGGGGAGATACGCAGTATTTT; CDR3aa: CASRLGGDTQYF
abundance: .; d_gene: TRBD2; v_gene: TRBV13; j_gene: TRBJ2-2; CDR3nt: TGTGCCAGCAGCAACGCACTAGCGGGAGGCACCGGGGAGCTGTTTTTT; CDR3aa: CASSNALAGGTGELFF
abundance: .; d_gene: .; v_gene: TRBV27; j_gene: TRBJ1-6; CDR3nt: TGTGCCAGCAGTCCTCAGGGCAGGGGTAATTCACCCCTCCACTTT; CDR3aa: CASSPQGRGNSPLHF
abundance: .; d_gene: .; v_gene: TRBV19; j_gene: TRBJ1-2; CDR3nt: TGTGCCAGTACCCATGGGGGGAAGGGTGGCTACACCTTC; CDR3aa: CASTHGGKGGYTF
abundance: .; d_gene: .; v_gene: TRBV20-1; j_gene: TRBJ1-5; CDR3nt: TGCAGTGCTAGTCGAGTGCACCAGCCCCAGCATTTT; CDR3aa: CSASRVHQPQHF
abundance: .; d_gene: .; v_gene: TRBV7-9; j_gene: TRBJ2-1; CDR3nt: TGTGCCAGCAGCGGTGGCGGGGCGCTGCAGTTCTTC; CDR3aa: CASSGGGALQFF
abundance: .; d_gene: .; v_gene: TRBV7-5; j_gene: TRBJ2-3; CDR3nt: TGTGCCAGAAGCTCCACCCGGCGAGCGGGCAATAGCACAGATACGCAGTATTTT; CDR3aa: CARSSTRRAGNSTDTQYF
abundance: .; d_gene: TRBD2; v_gene: TRBV5-1; j_gene: TRBJ2-3; CDR3nt: TGCGCCAGCAGCTTGGTAGCGGGAGTAGGAGATACGCAGTATTTT; CDR3aa: CASSLVAGVGDTQYF